This T cell receptor (beta chain) was sequenced during a study of cytomegalovirus exposure and HLA in healthy donors. The V gene end was trimmed by 0 bases and the J gene end by 4 bases; junction bases not matched to a gene: 8. Germline CDR1 is SGHDN and CDR2 is FVKESK. This CDR3 contains 17 residues. Primers included in the PCR were 60 Vbeta and 13 Jbeta primers. Data came from immunoSEQ multiplex PCR; TCRdb stores just in-frame clones and leaves some out. There are approximately 84,000 clones in the sample; roughly 78% occur only once, and about 2.7% lies in the top ten. In this sample, this clone turned up once.

Specimen: PBMCs. The chain has TRBV14 and TRBJ2-1, with 8 bases matching TRBD2. The receptor's source is a male donor in good health and CMV-seropositive. The CDR3 loop is CASSQDIGVAGYNEQFF. The DNA of the CDR3 is TGTGCCAGCAGCCAAGATATCGGGGTAGCGGGGTACAATGAGCAGTTCTTC.